This T cell receptor (beta chain) was recovered during a study of cytomegalovirus exposure and HLA in healthy donors (dated by TCRdb to the late 2010s). In terms of the full investigation: An earlier analysis of 587 of the donors reported about 260 Gb of sequence data and 117 million unique TCR beta sequences obtained from 150 million to 200 million T cells. Roughly 300 gigabases of sequencing data and 91 million or so unique TCR sequences made up an early release that covered nearly 650 HLA-typed donors. Of the 300 to 400 genotyped donors, about 80% fell in the genetic ancestry cluster associated with self-reported Caucasian donors. The study aimed to test whether cataloging public T cell receptors could reveal signatures of past pathogen exposure. The T cell repertoires of roughly 660 subjects were profiled by immunosequencing and related to cytomegalovirus serostatus. Besides the first cohort of roughly 700 subjects, a separate validation cohort made up of 90 to 150 different subjects was used. The study combined high-throughput TCR immunosequencing, statistical association of individual TCRs with disease status, and machine learning to predict cytomegalovirus infection status. In a later analysis, previously published TCR beta repertoires from some 640 donors were re-analyzed and high-resolution HLA genotyping was added so that TCR occurrence patterns could be studied. Rather than using new phenotypic data, the later analysis identified candidate immune exposures from TCR beta sequences and from how often those sequences occurred across donors. To decide whether each TCR beta V gene segment behaved as functional or pseudogenic, an earlier analysis of fewer than 750 of the donors relied on high-throughput TCR beta sequencing. Donor age, sex, ethnicity and CMV serostatus were collected together with the repertoire data. A later genetic analysis took genome-wide SNP genotypes for about 55% of the roughly 670 donors and used that subset as a discovery cohort. Every discovery cohort repertoire had been produced on one sequencing platform. Both class I and class II loci were covered by HLA typing, at four-digit resolution. The number of donors typed differed by locus, with roughly 620-640 for A, B, C, DRB1 and DQB1, approximately 500 for DQA1, under 610 for DPA1, and some 440 for DPB1. Roughly 5 DR-DQ haplotypes were treated as single units for association and clustering because of strong linkage in the cohort. Across some 400 genotyped donors of the cohort, an average of approximately 240,000 unique TCR beta nucleotide sequences per donor were sequenced, and roughly a sixth of those sequences were non-productive. Broader findings and caveats from the paper: A cluster of highly shared sequence variants was judged likely to represent a technical artifact of the sequencing pipeline. In a later analysis, TCR association rates were found to vary across HLA loci, with the most associated TCRs seen for DRB1 alleles and the fewest for HLA-C alleles. A total of roughly 160 TCR beta chains were listed by the study as associated with cytomegalovirus. Linkage disequilibrium might explain the correlated functional status among segregating V segments, but an unknown experimental factor could not be excluded. In a later analysis, about 17,000 TCR beta sequences were associated with specific HLA alleles at a false discovery rate of 0.05. A few of the identified cytomegalovirus-associated TCR beta chains were confirmed in vitro to be specific for cytomegalovirus antigens. V-gene and J-gene trimming of TCR beta chains was associated with a missense DCLRE1C variant in a later genetic analysis, and the association was replicated in an independent cohort. According to a later genetic analysis, donors in an Asian-associated ancestry cluster had fewer N-insertions in productive TCRs than the approximately 700-donor mean. Because HLA typing was missing for some donors at each locus, association tests included only the typed subset. Immune exposure information for the cohort was limited to CMV serostatus. Compared with equally common non-associated chains, HLA-associated TCR beta chains in a later analysis were more clonally expanded and had lower generation probabilities. Presence/absence analyses assumed roughly uniform sequencing depth across donors, an assumption that may not hold. Across donors, most TCR sequences were observed very rarely, whereas some public TCRs were present in many individuals. A further reported finding was that TCR beta sequences accurately predicted the HLA-A and HLA-B alleles for most subjects in the first cohort. It was suggested by the authors that the approach could potentially be generalized to other disease states and immunological phenotypes. Because counts were too low, some 17 rarely observed V segments, including chromosome 9 orphons, were left out of the earlier analysis of 500 to 750 of the donors. In a later analysis, most CMV-associated TCR beta chains were found to appear HLA-restricted, with HLA associations seemingly driven largely by CMV exposure. Some IMGT-functional V segments, including TRBV6-2 and TRBV6-3, could not be distinguished by the 87-base-pair reads and were therefore excluded. Several of the top co-occurrence clusters appeared to be linked to parvovirus B19, influenza, CMV and Epstein-Barr virus, according to a later analysis. Cytomegalovirus status was reported to be diagnosed by the classifier with high specificity and sensitivity in both the original and validation cohorts. Broadly in line with IMGT annotations, most TCR beta V segments showed up in productive rearrangements about 90% or about 30% of the time in an earlier analysis of 450 to 750 of the donors. This cohort had only TCR beta chains sequenced, and the lack of alpha or paired-chain data limited which features could be detected. When HLA alleles, especially DR and DQ, strongly co-occurred, attributing TCR associations to individual alleles was difficult.

Library method: the immunoSEQ multiplex PCR assay. A mixture of 60 forward primers for TCR Vbeta segments and 13 reverse primers for TCR Jbeta segments was used in the multiplex PCR. The CDR3 region of rearranged TCR beta genes was amplified from genomic DNA by a multiplex PCR assay. The Illumina HiSeq System was used to sequence the amplified TCR beta libraries as 87-base-pair reads. The source study handled its data this way. A later analysis tallied roughly 76 million unique TCR beta chains across the 700 or so repertoires, and approximately 12 million of those chains were shared by two or more donors. To remove PCR and sequencing errors, raw reads were error-corrected and collapsed into unique sequences using a nearest-neighbor algorithm that merged closely related sequences. CDR3 sequences were aligned to IMGT reference sequences to assign V, D and J gene segments. For a sequence to be retained, at least a six-nucleotide match to both a V gene segment and a J gene segment was required. Rearrangements were called productive when the CDR3 lacked stop codons and stayed in frame with V and J; all others were non-productive. Following IMGT convention, CDR3 was defined as the stretch from the second conserved V-encoded cysteine up to the conserved J-encoded phenylalanine. Sequences without an unambiguous match to a single V gene segment were excluded from the earlier analysis of 450 to 650 of the donors. An earlier analysis of around 600 of the donors classified V segments as functional when productive rearrangements were above 56.7% and as segregating when the standard deviation between donors was above 5%. A statistical classification framework was built for diagnosing cytomegalovirus status from the catalog of TCR beta chain sequences. In a later analysis, V and J genes were assigned by comparing TCR nucleotide sequences against IMGT/GENE-DB human TR gene sequences. A later analysis assigned CDR3 sequences and most-parsimonious VDJ recombination scenarios with the TCRdist pipeline. A later analysis defined each TCR beta chain by its CDR3 amino acid sequence plus V-gene family, and excluded reads lacking a unique V-gene family. In a later analysis, around 600 highly shared, low-generation-probability nucleotide sequences were removed to address suspected cross-contamination and a sequencing artifact. In a later analysis, a clonal expansion index was calculated for each public chain from normalized within-repertoire ranks of inferred template counts. In a later analysis, generation probabilities were computed with a VDJ recombination model fitted to out-of-frame rearrangements, and the resulting probabilities were checked against IGoR. Hypergeometric tests were used in a later analysis to score TCR-TCR, TCR-HLA and TCR-CMV co-occurrence, with a repertoire-size bias correction applied to the TCR pairs. A later analysis estimated false discovery rates by permuting HLA or CMV assignments 20 times. In a later analysis, co-occurring TCRs were grouped using DBSCAN, and TCRdist sequence similarity was added for clustering within HLA-allele-positive subsets. Repertoires with fewer than 30,000 or more than 120,000 public chains were left out of co-occurrence clustering, as were a handful of repertoires with anomalous nucleotide sharing. The source is immuneACCESS, and TCRdb retained only in-frame sequences with V and J called. Part of the clones is not carried over; for the studies checked, unresolved V genes explain less than half of this, and the remainder is unexplained. V and J calls and clone size are copied from that table; D and trimming were computed from the DNA. The table for this sample lists around 140,000 clones; approximately 86% of them were counted only once. Roughly 0.5% of the sample goes to the ten largest clones.

With respect to this clone: The target of this receptor is not known. Within one base of it there is no much larger clone, and no base qualities were kept.

The cohort comprised hundreds of healthy bone marrow donors. Cohort members were all nominally healthy when sampled, although unrecorded immune exposures were likely present. The donor was CMV seronegative and belonged to the group of approximately 320 seronegative cohort members. Each donor provided a peripheral blood sample, and peripheral blood mononuclear cells were used for TCR beta sequencing. Genomic DNA was extracted from the blood cell samples with the Qiagen DNeasy Blood Extraction Kit. Including the terminal cysteine and phenylalanine, the CDR3 comprises 13 residues. The sequence is cut down to CDR3 DNA, 39 bases in frame from base 1. CDR1 and CDR2 are drawn from the germline V gene: MNHEY, SVGAGI. Compared with germline, V lacks 8 bases and J lacks 2 bases; bases without a gene match: 5.

The chain is made from TRBV6-5 and TRBJ2-7, with 8 bases in between that match TRBD1. The sequence derives from a woman in her thirties or forties in good health and CMV-seronegative. The sequenced sample consisted of PBMCs. In nucleotide form, the sequence is TGTGCCAGCCGACAGGGGTGGGCCTACGAGCAGTACTTC. This translates into CASRQGWAYEQYF.